The entry below describes one T cell receptor beta chain. This entry belongs to a study of control samples from healthy donors and cancer patients. Clones were read by immunoSEQ multiplex PCR, and TCRdb kept only the in-frame ones, dropping some. The data contain 100,000 to 150,000 clones, about nine tenths of them seen just once; the ten biggest clones take up around 6%. V was cut by 4 bases and J by 0 bases, with 10 bases left in between. The CDR3 runs to 15 residues. Germline CDR1 and CDR2: ENHRY and SYGVKD. The sequence was collected from a man younger than 35 in good health. What was sequenced was blood. V gene TRBV10-3 combines with J gene TRBJ1-3; no clear D. The CDR3 bases are TGTGCCATCAGTGCGGGTAGGAGCTCTGGAAACACCATATATTTT. This encodes CAISAGRSSGNTIYF.